Described below is a single T cell receptor beta chain sequence and its context. Its antigen is not identified. The source of the sample is a study of lymphopenia after photon versus proton radiotherapy. The table came from immunoSEQ multiplex PCR; TCRdb's copy has only in-frame clones and leaves some out. Among 25,000 to 35,000 clones, about 91% were seen once, and the ten largest hold 6.6%. This CDR3 comprises 16 residues. V lost 4 bases, J lost 1 base, and 4 bases stayed unmatched. Germline V CDR1 and CDR2: SGHTA, FQGNSA. Broader study findings: Better survival with proton therapy was suggested as possible, not demonstrated. In patients who died, overall survival fell as post-nadir TCR diversity dropped more.

The material sequenced was peripheral blood, taken from a patient treated with proton-based radiotherapy. The source of this sequence is a woman in her seventies with pancreatic cancer. Some clones in this sample may be carry-over from other donors' samples. The chain combines TRBV7-2 with TRBJ2-1; TRBD1 matches at 10 bases. The CDR3 sequence: CASSSRTGGSYNEQFF. As DNA, the CDR3 is TGTGCCAGCAGCTCAAGGACAGGGGGGTCCTACAATGAGCAGTTCTTC.